This note documents a single T cell receptor beta chain sequence. This clonotype was seen at least ten times. The antigen this receptor binds is unknown. Nothing much larger sits one base from this clone, and base qualities are not available. The method was multiplex PCR. The data were produced on an Illumina HiSeq 4000. TCR beta libraries were built with iRepertoire HTBI primers and Arm-PCR amplification of CDR3 regions. Before sequencing, the PCR products underwent gel purification. The authors' pipeline ran thus. Across samples, fewer than 70 TRBV and roughly 15 TRBJ segments were identified and used for gene usage analysis of CDR3 amino acid clonotypes. Filtered high-quality paired reads were merged into contigs using COPE and FqMerger. BLAST was used to align contigs to IMGT TRBV, TRBD and TRBJ reference genes, with CDR3 defined following IMGT. Any clonotype with a frequency above 0.1% was counted as a highly expanded clone. Shannon entropy served as the measure of repertoire diversity, while the Gini coefficient captured V-J evenness. A clonotype was considered public if more than one individual shared it. TCRdb cleaned the public reads at Q25 with fastp, built clones with MiXCR and kept in-frame beta chains. Identical CDR3 protein sequences are pooled into one entry, listed with their most common genes and DNA. The V and J calls come from TCRdb's annotation, not from the publication. The sample profile shows hundreds of thousands of distinct CDR3 sequences; 25% to 35% of them were found once. The ten largest account for about 40% of the sample.

The time point label corresponds to: persistent/refractory GD, antithyroid drugs over 5 years with positive TRAb. RNA was extracted from PBMCs in TRIzol for both TCR sequencing and RNA sequencing. The diagnosis of Graves' disease was made according to American Thyroid Association guidelines. Patients were recruited from an endocrinology department in Xi'an, China. Each patient gave 9 to 10 milliliters of peripheral blood, collected in an EDTA anticoagulant tube. Ficoll Paque Plus density gradient separation was used to isolate PBMCs, and no further T cell sorting was done. RNA quality was checked with an Agilent 2100 Bioanalyzer and agarose gel, and concentration with a NanoDrop 2000. The sample is drawn from a study of regulatory T cells in long-lasting Graves disease listed by TCRdb under 2021. For context, the study as a whole: Persistent Graves' disease meant more than 5 years of antithyroid drug treatment with TSH receptor autoantibodies that stayed positive. Persistent Graves' disease patients were compared with newly diagnosed Graves' disease patients by peripheral blood TCR sequencing and RNA sequencing. The study was conducted in China and was registered as a clinical trial. A total of 35 or so samples were covered by TCR sequencing, comprising some 13 persistent and approximately 20 newly diagnosed Graves' disease patients. On average, persistent Graves' disease patients in the clinical cohort had been on antithyroid drugs for approximately ten years.

Trimming costs V 3 bases and J 7 bases, and their ends lie 13 bases apart. From its cysteine to its phenylalanine, the CDR3 spans 14 amino acids. Of the read, only the CDR3 DNA is kept; its 42 bases are in frame from base 1. Beyond this particular receptor, the publication reports: Persistent Graves' disease patients showed lower TCR Shannon entropy and fewer highly expanded clones than newly diagnosed patients, suggesting clonal expansion. A larger number of public clonotypes was shared among persistent patients (more than 2,500) than among newly diagnosed patients (around 970). Peripheral blood alone was examined, since thyroid tissue, which constituted the primary lesion, could not be accessed. Sequencing and analysis were restricted to the TCR beta chain. Preferential use of TRBV28, TRBJ1-2 and TRBJ2-5 was observed in persistent disease, whereas TRBV20-1 and TRBJ2-1 were favored in newly diagnosed disease. As a limitation, the authors acknowledged that the small sample size may reduce accuracy.

The material sequenced was peripheral blood mononuclear cells (PBMCs), taken when the disease was refractory, from a patient treated with antithyroid drugs. The chain is encoded by TRBV12-3 or TRBV12-4 joined to TRBJ1-5, with no confidently assigned D gene. This clonotype was obtained from a female donor with Graves disease. In nucleotide form, the sequence is TGTGCCAGCAGTTTCATGGGAGGTGGCCAGCCCCAGCATTTT. This yields the protein CASSFMGGGQPQHF.